This entry describes one T cell receptor (beta chain). Clones were read by immunoSEQ multiplex PCR, and TCRdb kept only the in-frame ones, dropping some. The repertoire holds over 30,000 clones, with 91% as singletons. The data are from a study of T cell changes during pregnancy in multiple sclerosis. The source is a female donor in good health, enrolled as a control in a pregnancy study. Material: CD4+ T cells from peripheral blood mononuclear cells, obtained in the third trimester of pregnancy.

The CDR3 region is CASSPPGQGLLGQYF. Here the CDR3 DNA reads TGTGCCAGCTCACCGCCGGGACAGGGTCTTCTCGGGCAGTACTTC. The V gene is TRBV18, the J gene TRBJ2-7; 9 bases align to TRBD1. This CDR3 has 15 residues. Germline lookup yields CDR1 KGHSH and CDR2 LQKENI. V shed 3 bases, J shed 9 bases, and the junction held 12 bases outside the gene matches. Filled out from reference TRBV18 and TRBJ2-7, the complete variable domain reads NAGVMQNPRHLVRRRGQEARLRCSPMKGHSHVYWYRQLPEEGLKFMVYLQKENIIDESGMPKERFSAEFPKEGPSILRIQQVVRGDSAAYFCASSPPGQGLLGQYFGPGTRLTVT.